Included here is one TCR beta chain sequence, with context. The CDR3 spans 16 residues. Germline CDR1 reads MNHEY; CDR2 reads SMNVEV (reference sequence). Trimming stripped 2 bases from V and 2 bases from J, with 13 bases between. This entry comes from a study of T cell changes during pregnancy in multiple sclerosis. Clones were read by immunoSEQ multiplex PCR, and TCRdb kept only the in-frame ones, dropping some. The sample has around 40,000 clones; just under 95% are singletons. The chain joins TRBV27 to TRBJ2-1; tentatively, D is TRBD2 (7 bases). The sequencing used CD8+ T cells from peripheral blood mononuclear cells, collected in the third trimester of pregnancy. The receptor was derived from a female donor with multiple sclerosis, enrolled in a pregnancy study. CDR3 DNA sequence: TGTGCCAGCAGTTTAGGGAGGGGGACTGCCTACAATGAGCAGTTCTTC. Its protein is CASSLGRGTAYNEQFF.